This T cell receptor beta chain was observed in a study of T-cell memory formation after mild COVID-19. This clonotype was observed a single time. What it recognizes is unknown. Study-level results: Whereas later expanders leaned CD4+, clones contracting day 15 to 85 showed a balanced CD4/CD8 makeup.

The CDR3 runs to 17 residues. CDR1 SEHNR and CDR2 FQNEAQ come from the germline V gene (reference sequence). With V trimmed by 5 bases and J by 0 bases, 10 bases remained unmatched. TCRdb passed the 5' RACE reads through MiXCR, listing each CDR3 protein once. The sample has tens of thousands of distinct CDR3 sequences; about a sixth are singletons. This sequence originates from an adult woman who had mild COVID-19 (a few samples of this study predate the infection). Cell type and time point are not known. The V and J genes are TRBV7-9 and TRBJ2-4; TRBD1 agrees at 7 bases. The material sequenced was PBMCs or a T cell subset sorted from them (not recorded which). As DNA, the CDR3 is TGTGCCAGCAGCCACGGGACAGCCAAACTAGCCAAAAACATTCAGTACTTC. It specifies CASSHGTAKLAKNIQYF. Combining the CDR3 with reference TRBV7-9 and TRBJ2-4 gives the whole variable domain DTGVSQNPRHKITKRGQNVTFRCDPISEHNRLYWYRQTLGQGPEFLTYFQNEAQLEKSRLLSDRFSAERPKGSFSTLEIQRTEQGDSAMYLCASSHGTAKLAKNIQYFGAGTRLSVL.